Included here is one TCR beta chain sequence, with context. Sample time point: sample taken at primary tumor resection. Whole RNA, which was extracted from tumor, nontumor lung tissue or frozen PBMC, was sequenced without any cell sorting. Individually, TCR cDNA molecules were each labelled with a unique molecular identifier. TCRdb reanalysed the 5' RACE reads using MiXCR and keeps one entry per CDR3 protein. The table has about 92,000 distinct CDR3 sequences, roughly 12% seen once; the top ten hold over 40%. These data originate in a study of spatial heterogeneity in lung cancer. Study details: Detection consistently captured more beta-chain sequences than alpha-chain sequences.

The ends were cut back, 5 bases at V and 5 bases at J, with 16 bases in the middle. From germline, CDR1 is SGHRS and CDR2 YFSETQ. This CDR3 comprises 14 residues. The sequences come from PBMCs, collected at surgery. The rearrangement uses TRBV5-1 and TRBJ2-5; TRBD2 is a possible D gene (5 bases). The TCR comes from a male donor with early-stage non-small cell lung cancer. CDR3 sequence (DNA): TGCGCCAGCAGGGAGACTACAACTTGGGAGACCCAGTACTTC. This encodes CASRETTTWETQYF. The full variable domain, completed using reference TRBV5-1 and TRBJ2-5, is KAGVTQTPRYLIKTRGQQVTLSCSPISGHRSVSWYQQTPGQGLQFLFEYFSETQRNKGNFPGRFSGRQFSNSRSEMNVSTLELGDSALYLCASRETTTWETQYFGPGTRLLVL.